The T cell receptor beta chain under discussion was sequenced for a study of T cell repertoires in cytomegalovirus infection. About the study: Recently identified HLA-C-restricted CMV epitopes and well-studied HLA-B-restricted CMV epitopes were used by the study. CMV infection together with matching HLA type was indicated by public TCR beta signatures. Points from the study as a whole: HLA-C-restricted CMV-specific TCR beta clonotypes prevailed in the ex vivo response. Identification of carriers of CMV plus the relevant HLA was performed using cumulative public TCR beta family frequency.

TCRdb reanalysed the reads using MiXCR and keeps one entry per CDR3 protein. The table lists over 250,000 distinct CDR3 sequences, 22% of them singletons. This clonotype showed up just a few times. The antigen remains unidentified. Germline V gives CDR1 MNHEY, CDR2 SVGEGT. The V gene lost 2 bases and the J gene lost 0 bases, with 11 bases spanning the gap. The length of the CDR3 is 15 residues. This TCR derives from a human donor in good health (CMV status not recorded). Some clones in this sample may be carry-over from other donors' samples. The sample was cultured PBMCs, taken from culture after CMV antigen stimulation. V usage is TRBV6-2 or TRBV6-3 and J usage is TRBJ2-7, with D possibly matching TRBD2 (6 bases). This CDR3 reads CASSYGGAASYEQYF. The CDR3, as DNA: TGTGCCAGCAGTTACGGCGGGGCGGCCTCCTACGAGCAGTACTTC.